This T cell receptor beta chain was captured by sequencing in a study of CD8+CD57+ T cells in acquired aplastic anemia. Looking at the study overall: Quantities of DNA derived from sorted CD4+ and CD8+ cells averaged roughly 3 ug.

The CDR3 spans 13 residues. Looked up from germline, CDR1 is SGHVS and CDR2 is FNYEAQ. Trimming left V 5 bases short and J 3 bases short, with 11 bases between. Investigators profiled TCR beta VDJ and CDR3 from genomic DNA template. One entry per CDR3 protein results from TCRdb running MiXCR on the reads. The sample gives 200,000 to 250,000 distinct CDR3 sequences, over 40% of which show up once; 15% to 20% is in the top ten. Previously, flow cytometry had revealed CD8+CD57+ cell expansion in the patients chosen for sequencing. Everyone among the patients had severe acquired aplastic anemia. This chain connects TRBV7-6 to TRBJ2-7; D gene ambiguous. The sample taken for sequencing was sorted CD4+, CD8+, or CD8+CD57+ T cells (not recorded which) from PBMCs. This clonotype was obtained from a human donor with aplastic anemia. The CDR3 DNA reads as TGTGCCAGCAGCCCGCAACGTGGCTACGAGCAGTACTTC. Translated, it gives CASSPQRGYEQYF.